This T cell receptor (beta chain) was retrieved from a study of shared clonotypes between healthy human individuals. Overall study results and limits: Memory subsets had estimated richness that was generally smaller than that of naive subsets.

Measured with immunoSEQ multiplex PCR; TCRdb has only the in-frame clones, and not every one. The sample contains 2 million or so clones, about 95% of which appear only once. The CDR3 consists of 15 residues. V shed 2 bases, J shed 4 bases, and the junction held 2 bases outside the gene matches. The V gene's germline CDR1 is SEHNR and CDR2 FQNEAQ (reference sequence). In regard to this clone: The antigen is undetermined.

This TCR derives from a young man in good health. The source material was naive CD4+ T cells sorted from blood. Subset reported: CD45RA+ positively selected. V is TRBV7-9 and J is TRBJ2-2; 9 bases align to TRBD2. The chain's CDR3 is CASSLKLAGTGELFF. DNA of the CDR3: TGTGCCAGCAGCTTAAAACTAGCGGGCACCGGGGAGCTGTTTTTT. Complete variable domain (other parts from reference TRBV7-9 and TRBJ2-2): DTGVSQNPRHKITKRGQNVTFRCDPISEHNRLYWYRQTLGQGPEFLTYFQNEAQLEKSRLLSDRFSAERPKGSFSTLEIQRTEQGDSAMYLCASSLKLAGTGELFFGEGSRLTVL.